This TCR beta chain was observed in a study of blood T cell repertoires in COVID-19. In the study overall: Sites across the United States, Italy and Spain contributed samples from acute and convalescent COVID-19. T cells, B-cell-depleted T cells, or PBMCs supplied cDNA or gDNA.

In the original processing: Cell counts per sample came from amplifying reference gene primers. Libraries were prepared by immunoSEQ multiplex PCR; TCRdb keeps only in-frame clonotypes and omits some of them. V, J and clone size are taken as reported in that table, and D and trimming were inferred from the DNA itself. The data hold under 250,000 clones, with roughly 86% observed a single time. This CDR3 is 16 amino acids long. J gave up 0 bases and V 6 bases, and 9 bases lay outside the gene matches. CDR1 is MDHEN, CDR2 SYDVKM, per germline. Specimen: peripheral blood. The sequence was collected from a woman aged 60-75 years who had recovered from COVID-19. This sequence joins TRBV28 and TRBJ2-7, with 9 bases that match TRBD2. CDR3 nucleotide sequence: TGTGCCAGCAGCTACACGCTAGCGGGGCTCTCCTACGAGCAGTACTTC. Its translation: CASSYTLAGLSYEQYF.